Listed below are T cell receptor beta chains from one sample, sequenced in a study of cytomegalovirus exposure and HLA in healthy donors. Profiled with immunoSEQ multiplex PCR; TCRdb holds only in-frame clones, not every one. Among some 130,000 clones listed, under 85% were seen once. Specimen: PBMCs. The receptor source for this set is a boy under 18 in good health and CMV-seronegative. Each CDR3 is given with its conserved first and last residue. Fields, in order: CDR3 protein, CDR3 DNA, J gene, clone size, V gene, D gene. D genes are given only for firm matches. The size entry is marked missing in some rows and otherwise reads once, few, many or a size class.

CDR3aa: CASSVRDRGFYEQYF
CDR3nt: TGTGCCAGTAGTGTCCGGGACAGGGGGTTCTACGAGCAGTACTTC
j_gene: TRBJ2-7
abundance: NA
v_gene: TRBV19
d_gene: TRBD1

CDR3aa: CASSPRSHPSTDTQYF
CDR3nt: TGTGCCAGCAGCCCCCGGAGTCATCCTAGCACAGATACGCAGTATTTT
j_gene: TRBJ2-3
abundance: NA
v_gene: TRBV9
d_gene: NA

CDR3aa: CASSQDRAGARETQYF
CDR3nt: TGTGCCAGCAGCCAGGACAGGGCGGGAGCACGAGAGACCCAGTACTTC
j_gene: TRBJ2-5
abundance: NA
v_gene: TRBV4-2
d_gene: NA

CDR3aa: CASSLSPAGRPVLF
CDR3nt: TGTGCCAGCAGCTTATCCCCCGCGGGCAGGCCTGTTTTGTTC
j_gene: TRBJ2-7
abundance: NA
v_gene: TRBV11-2
d_gene: NA

CDR3aa: CASSLFGEDTQYF
CDR3nt: TGTGCCAGCAGCTTATTTGGTGAGGATACGCAGTATTTT
j_gene: TRBJ2-3
abundance: once
v_gene: TRBV7-8
d_gene: NA

CDR3aa: CASSWTSGGKNTGELFF
CDR3nt: TGTGCCAGCAGCTGGACTAGCGGGGGGAAGAACACCGGGGAGCTGTTTTTT
j_gene: TRBJ2-2
abundance: NA
v_gene: TRBV7-3
d_gene: TRBD2

CDR3aa: CSVEDPGVHDTQYF
CDR3nt: TGCAGCGTTGAAGATCCGGGGGTGCACGATACGCAGTATTTT
j_gene: TRBJ2-3
abundance: few
v_gene: TRBV29-1
d_gene: NA

CDR3aa: CASSPPPGDGYTF
CDR3nt: TGTGCCAGCAGCCCTCCTCCGGGGGATGGCTACACCTTC
j_gene: TRBJ1-2
abundance: few
v_gene: TRBV6-6
d_gene: NA

CDR3aa: CASSLVPGNSEQYF
CDR3nt: TGTGCCAGCAGCTTAGTTCCAGGGAACTCCGAGCAGTACTTC
j_gene: TRBJ2-7
abundance: NA
v_gene: TRBV7-9
d_gene: NA

CDR3aa: CASSSITGGLETQYF
CDR3nt: TGCGCCAGCAGCTCAATTACAGGGGGCTTAGAGACCCAGTACTTC
j_gene: TRBJ2-5
abundance: NA
v_gene: TRBV5-1
d_gene: TRBD1

CDR3aa: CAIPPRRSGYTF
CDR3nt: TGTGCCATCCCCCCCCGGAGGAGTGGCTACACCTTC
j_gene: TRBJ1-2
abundance: NA
v_gene: TRBV2
d_gene: NA

CDR3aa: CAWSPPPGIRTEQYF
CDR3nt: TGTGCCTGGAGTCCCCCCCCGGGGATCCGGACCGAGCAGTACTTC
j_gene: TRBJ2-7
abundance: NA
v_gene: TRBV30
d_gene: NA

CDR3aa: CASSGRTGANTEAFF
CDR3nt: TGTGCCAGCAGCGGGCGGACAGGGGCAAACACTGAAGCTTTCTTT
j_gene: TRBJ1-1
abundance: NA
v_gene: TRBV13
d_gene: TRBD1

CDR3aa: CASSIGPVTDTQYF
CDR3nt: TGTGCCAGTAGTATAGGCCCGGTCACAGATACGCAGTATTTT
j_gene: TRBJ2-3
abundance: NA
v_gene: TRBV19
d_gene: NA

CDR3aa: CASRFSSEDGYTF
CDR3nt: TGTGCCAGCAGGTTCTCCTCGGAGGATGGCTACACCTTC
j_gene: TRBJ1-2
abundance: NA
v_gene: TRBV4-2
d_gene: NA

CDR3aa: CASSLELLETQYF
CDR3nt: TGTGCCAGCAGCTTAGAACTCCTGGAGACCCAGTACTTC
j_gene: TRBJ2-5
abundance: NA
v_gene: TRBV5-6
d_gene: NA

CDR3aa: CASSLPAGHQNSYEQYF
CDR3nt: TGTGCCAGCAGCCTCCCGGCAGGGCACCAAAACTCCTACGAGCAGTACTTC
j_gene: TRBJ2-7
abundance: NA
v_gene: TRBV21-1
d_gene: NA

CDR3aa: CASSTSGSSGELFF
CDR3nt: TGTGCCAGCAGTACCTCGGGTTCTTCGGGGGAGCTGTTTTTT
j_gene: TRBJ2-2
abundance: once
v_gene: TRBV27
d_gene: NA

CDR3aa: CASSSSGIYEQYF
CDR3nt: TGTGCCAGCAGTTCTAGCGGGATCTACGAGCAGTACTTC
j_gene: TRBJ2-7
abundance: NA
v_gene: TRBV2
d_gene: TRBD2

CDR3aa: CASRNERGNTEAFF
CDR3nt: TGTGCCAGCAGGAATGAACGGGGAAACACTGAAGCTTTCTTT
j_gene: TRBJ1-1
abundance: NA
v_gene: TRBV7-8
d_gene: NA

CDR3aa: CASSPPPPSGEQYF
CDR3nt: TGTGCCAGCAGCCCTCCCCCTCCTAGTGGGGAGCAGTACTTC
j_gene: TRBJ2-7
abundance: NA
v_gene: TRBV5-4
d_gene: NA

CDR3aa: CASSPSDFRYSYNEQFF
CDR3nt: TGCGCCAGCAGCCCTTCAGATTTCCGATACTCCTACAATGAGCAGTTCTTC
j_gene: TRBJ2-1
abundance: NA
v_gene: TRBV4-1
d_gene: NA

CDR3aa: CASSSGQGIDTGELFF
CDR3nt: TGTGCCAGCAGCTCGGGACAGGGTATTGACACCGGGGAGCTGTTTTTT
j_gene: TRBJ2-2
abundance: NA
v_gene: TRBV5-6
d_gene: TRBD1

CDR3aa: CASTPGGTGGEKLFF
CDR3nt: TGTGCCAGCACCCCAGGCGGGACGGGGGGTGAAAAACTGTTTTTT
j_gene: TRBJ1-4
abundance: few
v_gene: TRBV28
d_gene: NA

CDR3aa: CATSGSSYNSPLHF
CDR3nt: TGTGCCACCAGCGGGAGCTCCTATAATTCACCCCTCCACTTT
j_gene: TRBJ1-6
abundance: NA
v_gene: TRBV15
d_gene: NA